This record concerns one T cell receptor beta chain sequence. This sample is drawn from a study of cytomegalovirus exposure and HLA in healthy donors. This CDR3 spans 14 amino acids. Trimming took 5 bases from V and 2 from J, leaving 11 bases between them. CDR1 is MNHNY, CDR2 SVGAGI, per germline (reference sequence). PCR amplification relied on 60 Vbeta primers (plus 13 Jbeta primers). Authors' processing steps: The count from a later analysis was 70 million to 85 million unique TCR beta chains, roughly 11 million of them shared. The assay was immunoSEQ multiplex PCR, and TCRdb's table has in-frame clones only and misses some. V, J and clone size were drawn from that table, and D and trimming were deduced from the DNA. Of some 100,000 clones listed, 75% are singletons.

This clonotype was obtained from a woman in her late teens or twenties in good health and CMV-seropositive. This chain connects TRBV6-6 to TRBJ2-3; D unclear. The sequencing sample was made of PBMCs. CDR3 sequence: CASSRGPVTDTQYF. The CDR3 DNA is TGTGCCAGCAGTCGCGGCCCCGTCACAGATACGCAGTATTTT.